The clone carrying this TCR beta chain was seen only once. Since a much larger clone is just one base distant, this may be a read error. This is likely a read error, given that the CDR3 carries no conserved phenylalanine or tryptophan at its end. Amplified material comprised TCR beta CDR3 regions derived from RNA transcripts. First-round RT-PCR employed HTBI primers, with a second-round multiplex PCR after it. TCRdb reprocessed the multiplex PCR reads with MiXCR, giving one entry per CDR3 protein. The sample comprises around 1,200,000 distinct CDR3 sequences, less than 45% of which are singletons, and over 8.5% rests with the top ten. Diagnosis used clinical symptoms, serum thyroxine, TRAb, thyroid ultrasound and orbital computed tomography. This entry belongs to a study of Graves' ophthalmopathy and Graves' hyperthyroidism. This CDR3 contains 14 residues. Trimming left V 6 bases short and J 5 bases short, with 16 bases between. Germline CDR1 is SNHLY and CDR2 is FYNNEI.

Source material: peripheral blood or thyroid tissue (not recorded which). The genes are TRBV2 and TRBJ1-1; maybe TRBD1 (5 bases). The receptor was isolated from an adult man with Graves' hyperthyroidism. CDR3 amino acids: CASRNRGGWTEAFS. In DNA, the CDR3 is TGTGCCAGCAGGAATCGGGGGGGGTGGACTGAAGCTTTCTCT.